Below are 25 T cell receptor beta chains sequenced from a single sample in a study of early stage breast cancer tumors. Profiled with immunoSEQ multiplex PCR; TCRdb holds only in-frame clones, not every one. This sample has more than 65,000 clones, with 65% to 85% found just once. The material sequenced was blood. These receptors were obtained from a person aged 40-50 years with breast cancer.

The J gene is TRBJ2-1, the V gene TRBV6-5; 13 nucleotides match TRBD2. This CDR3 has 16 amino acids. CDR1 and CDR2 (germline): MNHEY, SVGAGI. V lost 2 bases to trimming and J lost 8 bases; unmatched junction nucleotides: 6. As DNA, the CDR3 is TGTGCCAGCAGTTACGGACTAGCGGGAGAATATGATGAGCAGTTCTTC. Translating it yields CASSYGLAGEYDEQFF.

This chain connects TRBV5-6 to TRBJ1-2; TRBD1 matches 9 bases. V shed 5 bases and J 8 bases; nucleotides not matched to a gene: 10. The CDR3 loop spans 14 amino acids. The germline V gene has CDR1 SGHDT and CDR2 YYEEEE. In DNA, the CDR3 is TGTGCCAGCAGTGGGACAGGGCAGGTGGAGGGCTACACCTTC. Amino acids: CASSGTGQVEGYTF. The whole variable domain, filled in from reference TRBV5-6 and TRBJ1-2, reads DAGVTQSPTHLIKTRGQQVTLRCSPKSGHDTVSWYQQALGQGPQFIFQYYEEEERQRGNFPDRFSGHQFPNYSSELNVNALLLGDSALYLCASSGTGQVEGYTFGSGTRLTVV.

On this clone itself: At one boundary the junction diverges from the germline segment, which might be a read error. The chain is built from TRBV7-7 and TRBJ2-1; 9 nucleotides agree with TRBD2. From germline, CDR1 is SSHAT and CDR2 FNYEAQ (reference sequence). CDR3 length: 15 amino acids. CDR3 sequence reads: CASSLGTSNYNEQFF. The CDR3 DNA follows: TGTGCTAGCAGCTTAGGGACTAGCAATTACAATGAGCAGTTCTTC. Variable domain in full (rest from reference TRBV7-7 and TRBJ2-1): GAGVSQSPRYKVTKRGQDVTLRCDPISSHATLYWYQQALGQGPEFLTYFNYEAQPDKSGLPSDRFSAERPEGSISTLTIQRTEQRDSAMYRCASSLGTSNYNEQFFGPGTRLTVL.

This CDR3 reads CASRLMDTGPYGYTF. The CDR3, as DNA: TGTGCCAGCAGACTAATGGATACAGGCCCCTATGGCTACACCTTC. The chain employs TRBV28 and TRBJ1-2; possibly TRBD1 for D (5 bases). V lost 6 bases and J 4 bases, leaving 18 bases between the germline ends. Germline CDR1 is MDHEN and CDR2 is SYDVKM. The CDR3 extends over 15 amino acids.

The V gene is TRBV19, the J gene TRBJ2-7; no definite D call. CDR1 is LNHDA and CDR2 is SQIVND in the germline V gene (reference sequence). This CDR3 contains 15 residues. Between the trimmed V and J ends, which lost 5 bases and 4 bases, there was a span of 18 bases. Here the CDR3 reads CASSARASLFYEQYF. CDR3 coding DNA: TGTGCCAGTAGTGCTAGGGCCTCATTATTTTACGAGCAGTACTTC.

The V and J genes are TRBV2 and TRBJ1-5, with TRBD1 matching over 10 bases. The ends lost 7 bases at V and 7 bases at J; junction bases unmatched: 4. This CDR3 has 13 amino acids. The germline CDR1 and CDR2 sequences are SNHLY and FYNNEI. The CDR3, as DNA: TGTGCCAGCAAAGGGACAGGGGACCAGCCCCAGCATTTT. Encoded protein: CASKGTGDQPQHF. The variable domain in full, with the rest retrieved from reference TRBV2 and TRBJ1-5, is EPEVTQTPSHQVTQMGQEVILRCVPISNHLYFYWYRQILGQKVEFLVSFYNNEISEKSEIFDDQFSVERPDGSNFTLKIRSTKLEDSAMYFCASKGTGDQPQHFGDGTRLSIL.

This rearrangement joins TRBV4-2 to TRBJ2-3; 10 bases match TRBD2. Looked up from germline, CDR1 is LGHNA and CDR2 is YNFKEQ. The CDR3 is made up of 18 amino acids. V gave up 4 bases and J gave up 1 base; unmatched junction bases: 11. The CDR3 nucleotides are TGTGCCAGCAGCCTCGGCCGGACCGGGACTAGCGGCACAGATACGCAGTATTTT. This translates into CASSLGRTGTSGTDTQYF.

V usage is TRBV27 and J usage is TRBJ2-7, with 7 bases aligning to TRBD1. Trimming at V came to 6 bases and at J to 1 base, leaving 6 bases not matched to a gene. CDR3 length equals 14 residues. CDR1 is MNHEY, CDR2 SMNVEV, per germline (reference sequence). The CDR3 coding sequence is TGTGCCAGCAGGAGGACAGGAAATTCCTACGAGCAGTACTTC. Protein: CASRRTGNSYEQYF.

The chain employs TRBV7-2 and TRBJ1-1, with a weak D call TRBD1 (6 bases). Germline values: CDR1 SGHTA, CDR2 FQGNSA. The CDR3 has 15 residues. The V gene lost 2 bases and the J gene lost 3 bases, with 13 bases spanning the gap. CDR3 amino acids: CASSLSGDIYTEAFF. As DNA, the CDR3 is TGTGCCAGCAGCTTAAGTGGGGACATATACACTGAAGCTTTCTTT.

The genes are TRBV5-8 and TRBJ2-1, with 7 bases fitting TRBD1. Germline V gives CDR1 SGHTS, CDR2 YDEGEE. The CDR3 has 14 amino acids. The V gene end was trimmed by 0 bases and the J gene end by 5 bases; junction bases not matched to a gene: 2. The CDR3 coding sequence is TGTGCCAGCAGCTTGGGACAGGGAGACAATGAGCAGTTCTTC. It encodes CASSLGQGDNEQFF.

This chain uses TRBV18 with TRBJ2-2, with D tentatively TRBD1 (6 bases). The germline V gene encodes CDR1 KGHSH and CDR2 LQKENI. V lost 3 bases, J lost 1 base, and 18 bases lay in between. This CDR3 spans 18 amino acids. The CDR3 region has the DNA TGTGCCAGCTCACCTACGACAGGCCCCATTTTGAACACCGGGGAGCTGTTTTTT. It specifies CASSPTTGPILNTGELFF. Full variable domain (remainder filled in from reference TRBV18 and TRBJ2-2): NAGVMQNPRHLVRRRGQEARLRCSPMKGHSHVYWYRQLPEEGLKFMVYLQKENIIDESGMPKERFSAEFPKEGPSILRIQQVVRGDSAAYFCASSPTTGPILNTGELFFGEGSRLTVL.

The chain combines TRBV21-1 with TRBJ2-7; TRBD2 is taken as the D call from the table, unchecked against the DNA. TRBV21-1 is annotated as a pseudogene. The CDR3 spans 16 residues. CDR3 bases: TGTGCCAGCAGCAAAGAAACTATTAGGATCAAGAGCGAGCAGTACTTC. It encodes CASSKETIRIKSEQYF.

This chain connects TRBV7-9 to TRBJ2-3, with 7 bases matching TRBD1. Looked up from germline, CDR1 is SEHNR and CDR2 is FQNEAQ (reference sequence). J was trimmed by 2 bases and V by 8 bases; bases with no gene match: 4. The length of the CDR3 is 13 residues. For the CDR3, the DNA is TGTGCCAGCGGCAGGGGGTTCACAGATACGCAGTATTTT. The encoded protein is CASGRGFTDTQYF.

The chain is built from TRBV5-4 and TRBJ1-1; TRBD1 might be the D (5 bases). The ends were cut back, 3 bases at V and 3 bases at J, with 12 bases in the middle. Germline V gene data show CDR1 as SGHNT and CDR2 as YYREEE (reference sequence). This CDR3 is built from 14 residues. This CDR3 reads CASSSDTGDTEAFF. In DNA, the CDR3 is TGTGCCAGCAGCTCGGACACCGGGGACACTGAAGCTTTCTTT.

This clone was seen only once. The CDR3 protein is CASSLFAGEGTEAFF. The CDR3 DNA reads as TGTGCCAGCAGCTTATTCGCAGGGGAAGGGACTGAAGCTTTCTTT. V gene TRBV7-2 combines with J gene TRBJ1-1; TRBD1 might be the D (6 bases). Germline CDR1 and CDR2: SGHTA and FQGNSA. The CDR3 totals 15 residues. Trimming pared 2 bases from V and 5 bases from J, leaving 15 bases between.

As regards this clone: At one boundary the junction diverges from the germline segment, which might be a read error. This rearrangement joins TRBV7-7 to TRBJ2-4; 8 positions agree with TRBD2. Germline V lookup: CDR1 SSHAT, CDR2 FNYEAQ (reference sequence). The length of the CDR3 is 17 residues. The CDR3 DNA reads as TGTGCTAGCAGCTTAGTTGCGGGGGGACCGAGGGAAAACATTCAGTACTTC. It specifies CASSLVAGGPRENIQYF.

J is TRBJ2-7 and V is TRBV19, with 10 bases identical to TRBD1. With V trimmed by 4 bases and J by 4 bases, 7 bases remained unmatched. The V gene's germline CDR1 is LNHDA and CDR2 SQIVND (reference sequence). The length of the CDR3 is 15 residues. DNA of the CDR3: TGTGCCAGTAGTACCCCGACAGGGGGCTTTTACGAGCAGTACTTC. It encodes CASSTPTGGFYEQYF.

The chain recombines TRBV19 with TRBJ2-1; D gene unclear. CDR1 and CDR2 from the germline V gene are LNHDA and SQIVND (reference sequence). The length of the CDR3 is 12 residues. The V end was cut by 1 base, the J end by 10 bases, with 8 bases between. The CDR3 protein is CASSIVGREQFF. The CDR3 region has the DNA TGTGCCAGTAGTATAGTAGGCCGCGAGCAGTTCTTC.

The chain is built from TRBV30 and TRBJ2-6, with D tentatively TRBD1 (5 bases). Germline CDR1 is GTSNPN and CDR2 is SVGIG (reference sequence). CDR3 length: 15 residues. V was trimmed by 3 bases and J by 0 bases, leaving 9 bases between them. The CDR3 protein is CAWSRQSSGANVLTF. CDR3 sequence (DNA): TGTGCCTGGAGCAGACAGTCCTCTGGGGCCAACGTCCTGACTTTC.

This rearrangement joins TRBV15 to TRBJ2-3; 7 nucleotides match TRBD2. The V gene end was trimmed by 3 bases and the J gene end by 1 base; junction bases not matched to a gene: 7. Germline V gene data show CDR1 as LNHNV and CDR2 as YYDKDF (reference sequence). This CDR3 is built from 16 residues. The CDR3 nucleotides are TGTGCCACCAGCAGGGCTAGCGGTTCTGGCACAGATACGCAGTATTTT. It encodes CATSRASGSGTDTQYF.

V usage is TRBV28 and J usage is TRBJ2-5; D not certain. Trimming left V 1 base short and J 2 bases short, with 5 bases between. The germline CDR1 and CDR2 sequences are MDHEN and SYDVKM. The CDR3 contains 13 residues. The CDR3 is CASSLSNQETQYF. CDR3 nucleotides: TGTGCCAGCAGTTTATCTAATCAAGAGACCCAGTACTTC.

The chain has TRBV19 and TRBJ1-5, with no clear D. The V gene lost 4 bases and the J gene lost 0 bases, with 7 bases spanning the gap. Per germline, CDR1 LNHDA and CDR2 SQIVND (reference sequence). The CDR3 length is 14 residues. CDR3 sequence: CASSKGSSNQPQHF. The CDR3 DNA is TGTGCCAGTAGTAAAGGCAGTAGCAATCAGCCCCAGCATTTT.

J is TRBJ2-5 and V is TRBV4-1; a possible D gene is TRBD2 (5 bases). The V end lost 0 bases, the J end lost 2 bases, and 13 bases lay between the germline ends. CDR1 is MGHRA, CDR2 YSYEKL, per germline. The CDR3 extends over 16 amino acids. The CDR3 nucleotides are TGCGCCAGCAGCCAAGAAGGTGCTAGAGGGCAAGAGACCCAGTACTTC. Protein sequence: CASSQEGARGQETQYF.

The gene calls are TRBV15 and TRBJ1-2; D gene uncertain. V shed 0 bases and J shed 5 bases, with 7 bases lying between them. The length of the CDR3 is 13 residues. In germline, CDR1 is LNHNV, CDR2 YYDKDF (reference sequence). This chain's CDR3 is CATSREPIYGYTF. CDR3 nucleotides: TGTGCCACCAGCAGAGAGCCAATTTATGGCTACACCTTC.

V usage is TRBV13 and J usage is TRBJ2-3; 7 nucleotides line up with TRBD1. This CDR3 region has 16 residues. Germline CDR1 and CDR2: PRHDT and FYEKMQ (reference sequence). Trimming removed 4 bases from V and 0 bases from J; junction bases left unmatched: 7. The chain's CDR3 is CASSSPRGFSTDTQYF. CDR3 bases: TGTGCCAGCAGCTCCCCCAGGGGGTTTAGCACAGATACGCAGTATTTT.